The entry below describes one T cell receptor (beta chain). What it recognizes is unknown. CDR1 SEHNR and CDR2 FQNEAQ come from the germline V gene (reference sequence). The germline V and J ends were trimmed by 1 base and 0 bases, with 13 bases remaining between them. The CDR3 length is 17 residues. The assay was immunoSEQ multiplex PCR, and TCRdb's table has in-frame clones only and misses some. Among 120,000 or so clones listed, approximately 90% were seen once. The data are from a study of T cell responses to AZD1222 COVID-19 vaccine. Whole-study findings and limits: The study found Spike-specific TCR breadth and depth rose after two AZD1222 doses.

J is TRBJ1-3 and V is TRBV7-9, with D unresolved. This clonotype originated in an adult in good health. The sequenced sample was peripheral blood, obtained on day 0 of AZD1222 vaccination. CDR3: CASSLGVGENSGNTIYF. The DNA of the CDR3 is TGTGCCAGCAGCTTAGGAGTCGGAGAAAACTCTGGAAACACCATATATTTT.